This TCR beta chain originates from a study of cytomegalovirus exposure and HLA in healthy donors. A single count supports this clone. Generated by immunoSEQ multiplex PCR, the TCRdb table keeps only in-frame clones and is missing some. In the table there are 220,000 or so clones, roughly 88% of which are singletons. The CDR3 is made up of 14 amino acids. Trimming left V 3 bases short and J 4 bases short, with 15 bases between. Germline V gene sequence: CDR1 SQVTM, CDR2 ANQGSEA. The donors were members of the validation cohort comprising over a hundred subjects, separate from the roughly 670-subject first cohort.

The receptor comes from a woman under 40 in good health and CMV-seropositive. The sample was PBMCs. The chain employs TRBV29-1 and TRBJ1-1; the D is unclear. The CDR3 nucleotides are TGCAGCGTTGATAAACCGGGGTTGAGCACTGAAGCTTTCTTT. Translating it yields CSVDKPGLSTEAFF.